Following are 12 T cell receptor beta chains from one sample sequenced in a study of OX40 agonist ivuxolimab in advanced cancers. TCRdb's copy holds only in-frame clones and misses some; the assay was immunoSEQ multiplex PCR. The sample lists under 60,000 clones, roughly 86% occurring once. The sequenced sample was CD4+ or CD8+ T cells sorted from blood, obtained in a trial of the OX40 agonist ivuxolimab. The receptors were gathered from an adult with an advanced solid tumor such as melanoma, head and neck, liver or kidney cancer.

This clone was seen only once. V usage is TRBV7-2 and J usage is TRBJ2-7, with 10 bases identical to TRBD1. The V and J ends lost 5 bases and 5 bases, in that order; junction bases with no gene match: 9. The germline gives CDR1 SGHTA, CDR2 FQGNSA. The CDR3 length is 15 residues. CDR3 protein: CASSLLGQGYNEQYF. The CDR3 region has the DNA TGTGCCAGCAGCCTACTGGGACAGGGGTACAACGAGCAGTACTTC.

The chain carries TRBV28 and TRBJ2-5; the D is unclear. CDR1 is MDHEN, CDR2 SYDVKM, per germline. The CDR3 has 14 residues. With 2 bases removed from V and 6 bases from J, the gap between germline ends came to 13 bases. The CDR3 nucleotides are TGTGCCAGCAGTTTAAGGCAGCTAAAGAAGACCCAGTACTTC. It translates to CASSLRQLKKTQYF.

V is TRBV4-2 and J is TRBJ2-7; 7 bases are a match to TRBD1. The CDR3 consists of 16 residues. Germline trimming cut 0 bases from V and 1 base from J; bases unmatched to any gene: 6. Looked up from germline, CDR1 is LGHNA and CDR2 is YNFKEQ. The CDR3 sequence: CASSQDPGQISYEQYF. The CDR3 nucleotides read TGTGCCAGCAGCCAAGACCCGGGACAGATATCCTACGAGCAGTACTTC.

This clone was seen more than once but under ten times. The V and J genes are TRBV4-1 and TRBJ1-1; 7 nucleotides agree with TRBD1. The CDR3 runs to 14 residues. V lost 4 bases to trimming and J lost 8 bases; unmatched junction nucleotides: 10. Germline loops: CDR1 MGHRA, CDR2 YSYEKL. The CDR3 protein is CASSPSKRQGEAFF. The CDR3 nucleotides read TGCGCCAGCAGCCCCTCCAAAAGACAGGGAGAAGCTTTCTTT.

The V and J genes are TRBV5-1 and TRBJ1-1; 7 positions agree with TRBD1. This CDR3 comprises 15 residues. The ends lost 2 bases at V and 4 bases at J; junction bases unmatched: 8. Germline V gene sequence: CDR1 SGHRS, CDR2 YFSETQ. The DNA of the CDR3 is TGCGCCAGCAGCTTCAATACAGGGGAGGCCACTGAAGCTTTCTTT. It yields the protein CASSFNTGEATEAFF.

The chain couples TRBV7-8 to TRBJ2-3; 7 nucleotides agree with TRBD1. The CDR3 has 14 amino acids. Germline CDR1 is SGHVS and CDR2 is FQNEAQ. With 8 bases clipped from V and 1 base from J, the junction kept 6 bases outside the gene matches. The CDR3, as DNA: TGTGCCAGCCGAGGGGGCCTTGGCACAGATACGCAGTATTTT. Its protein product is CASRGGLGTDTQYF.

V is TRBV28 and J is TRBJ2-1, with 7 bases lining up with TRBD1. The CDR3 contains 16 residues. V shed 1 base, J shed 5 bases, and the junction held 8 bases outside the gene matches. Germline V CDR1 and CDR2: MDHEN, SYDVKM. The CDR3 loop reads CASSLYGRTGHNEQFF. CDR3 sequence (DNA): TGTGCCAGCAGTTTATACGGGCGGACAGGACACAATGAGCAGTTCTTC.

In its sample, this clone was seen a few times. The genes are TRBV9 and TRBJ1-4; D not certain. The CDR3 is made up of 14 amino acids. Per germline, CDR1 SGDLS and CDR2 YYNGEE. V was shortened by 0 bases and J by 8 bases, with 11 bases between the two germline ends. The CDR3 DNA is TGTGCCAGCAGCGTAGAAGGTGTCGGGGAAAAACTGTTTTTT. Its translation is CASSVEGVGEKLFF.

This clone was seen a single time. DNA of the CDR3: TGTGCCACCAGCGGTCGGGCAGGGAGCGGTCAGCCCCAGCATTTT. Its protein product is CATSGRAGSGQPQHF. J is TRBJ1-5 and V is TRBV15; D may be TRBD1 (5 bases). The CDR3 length is 15 residues. Germline CDR1 reads LNHNV; CDR2 reads YYDKDF (reference sequence). V was trimmed by 5 bases and J by 6 bases, leaving 17 bases between them.

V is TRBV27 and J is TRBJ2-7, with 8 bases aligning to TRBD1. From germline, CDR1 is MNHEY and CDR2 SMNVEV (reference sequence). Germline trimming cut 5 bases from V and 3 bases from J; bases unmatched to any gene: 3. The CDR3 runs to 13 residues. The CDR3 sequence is CASSHGQGYEQYF. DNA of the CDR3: TGTGCCAGCAGTCACGGACAGGGCTACGAGCAGTACTTC.

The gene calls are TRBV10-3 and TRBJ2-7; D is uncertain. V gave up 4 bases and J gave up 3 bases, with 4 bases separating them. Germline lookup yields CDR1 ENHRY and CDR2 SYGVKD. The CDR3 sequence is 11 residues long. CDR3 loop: CAISGGYEQYF. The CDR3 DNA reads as TGTGCCATCAGTGGGGGCTACGAGCAGTACTTC.

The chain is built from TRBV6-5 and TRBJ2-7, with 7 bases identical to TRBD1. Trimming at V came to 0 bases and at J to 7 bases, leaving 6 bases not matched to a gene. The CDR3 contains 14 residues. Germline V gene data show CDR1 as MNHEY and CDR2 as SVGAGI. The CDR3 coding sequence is TGTGCCAGCAGTTACTCGGTGACAGGGTGGGAGCAGTACTTC. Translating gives CASSYSVTGWEQYF.